The 12 T cell receptor beta chains reported below all come from one sample, sequenced in a study of spatial heterogeneity in lung cancer. A single record per CDR3 protein comes from TCRdb applying MiXCR to the 5' RACE reads. This table has some 2,000 distinct CDR3 sequences, roughly 21% appearing once. Time point here: sample taken at primary tumor resection. Findings of the study overall: The number of expanded tumor alpha and beta chains correlated with mutation number.

For these TCRs, the target antigens are not known. Material: lung tumor tissue, obtained at surgery. These receptors came from a male donor with early-stage non-small cell lung cancer.

This clonotype has at least ten counts. The rearrangement links TRBV12-3 or TRBV12-4 to TRBJ1-2; tentative D call: TRBD1 (6 bases). Trimming took 3 bases from V and 6 from J, leaving 17 bases between them. The CDR3 extends over 15 amino acids. CDR3 region: CASSLVGGRFHGYTF. The CDR3 nucleotides are TGTGCCAGCAGTTTGGTAGGGGGGCGATTCCATGGCTACACCTTC.

Many counts were recorded for this clonotype. The chain carries TRBV6-5 and TRBJ1-2; D might be TRBD1 (5 bases). From germline, CDR1 is MNHEY and CDR2 SVGAGI. CDR3 size: 15 residues. Trimming stripped 2 bases from V and 3 bases from J, with 13 bases between. In nucleotides, the CDR3 is TGTGCCAGCAGTTACGGGACCGCGAAGGACTATGGCTACACCTTC. This translates into CASSYGTAKDYGYTF.

V is TRBV20-1 and J is TRBJ1-4; tentatively, D is TRBD1 (5 bases). CDR3 length: 13 residues. The germline CDR1 and CDR2 sequences are DFQATT and SNEGSKA (reference sequence). The germline V and J ends were trimmed by 3 bases and 7 bases, with 12 bases remaining between them. This CDR3 is CSARGVGGEKLFF. In nucleotides, the CDR3 is TGCAGTGCTAGGGGGGTGGGAGGTGAAAAACTGTTTTTT.

This clonotype has just a few counts. The gene calls are TRBV4-3 and TRBJ2-1, with D possibly being TRBD2 (6 bases). The CDR3 consists of 16 residues. Trimming took 0 bases from V and 5 from J, leaving 14 bases between them. CDR1 is LGHNA, CDR2 YSLEER, per germline. The CDR3 region is CASSQDTGSRNNEQFF. CDR3 nucleotides: TGCGCCAGCAGCCAAGATACCGGGAGCCGGAACAATGAGCAGTTCTTC.

The chain recombines TRBV29-1 with TRBJ2-4, with 11 bases lining up with TRBD2. V shed 7 bases, J shed 7 bases, and the junction held 3 bases outside the gene matches. In germline, CDR1 is SQVTM, CDR2 ANQGSEA. CDR3 length: 12 amino acids. The DNA of the CDR3 is TGCAGCGCTGGGACTAGCGGTAACATTCAGTACTTC. It translates to CSAGTSGNIQYF.

By sample share, this clonotype is medium-sized (0.01 to 0.1%). V is TRBV28 and J is TRBJ2-1; TRBD1 matches 7 bases. Trimming cost V 3 bases and J 3 bases; bases outside gene matches: 5. There are 15 residues in the CDR3. The germline V gene encodes CDR1 MDHEN and CDR2 SYDVKM. The CDR3 region is CASSFLDRSYNEQFF. In DNA form, the CDR3 reads TGTGCCAGCAGTTTTTTGGACAGGAGCTACAATGAGCAGTTCTTC.

This clonotype was seen a few times. The V and J genes are TRBV24-1 and TRBJ1-2, with D possibly TRBD1 on 5 matching bases. Germline CDR1 KGHDR, CDR2 SFDVKD. The CDR3 runs to 13 residues. V was shortened by 3 bases and J by 6 bases, with 10 bases between the two germline ends. The CDR3 nucleotides read TGTGCCACCAGTGATGGGGGGTTAGATGGCTACACCTTC. Translated: CATSDGGLDGYTF.

This clonotype was counted ten times or more. The chain couples TRBV25-1 to TRBJ2-1; 12 positions match TRBD1. Trimming cost V 4 bases and J 3 bases; bases outside gene matches: 1. This CDR3 has 15 amino acids. Germline loops: CDR1 MGHDK, CDR2 SYGVNS. CDR3 amino acids: CASSGDRGLYNEQFF. The CDR3 DNA follows: TGTGCCAGCAGTGGGGACAGGGGGCTCTACAATGAGCAGTTCTTC.

This chain joins TRBV12-3 or TRBV12-4 and TRBJ2-1; TRBD2 aligns across 8 bases. With V trimmed by 6 bases and J by 2 bases, 15 bases remained unmatched. The CDR3 loop spans 18 amino acids. The CDR3 coding sequence is TGTGCCAGCAGCTTTCTCATACTGGCGGGGGGTACCTACAATGAGCAGTTCTTC. Translating it yields CASSFLILAGGTYNEQFF.

In its sample, this clonotype ranks as medium-sized (0.01 to 0.1%). The chain employs TRBV9 and TRBJ2-7; D is unclear. The V gene's germline CDR1 is SGDLS and CDR2 YYNGEE. The CDR3 has 13 amino acids. Trimming took 4 bases from V and 5 from J, leaving 13 bases between them. The CDR3 loop is CASSLDGWNEQYF. CDR3 in DNA: TGTGCCAGCAGCCTAGACGGTTGGAACGAGCAGTACTTC.

The table lists this clonotype with many counts. In DNA, the CDR3 is TGTGCCAGCAGCTTATCCTGGCTCGTCAATTCACCCCTCCACTTT. Protein: CASSLSWLVNSPLHF. The gene calls are TRBV7-2 and TRBJ1-6; D uncertain. This CDR3 is 15 amino acids long. Trimming removed 2 bases from V and 7 bases from J, with 12 bases in between. Germline values: CDR1 SGHTA, CDR2 FQGNSA.

The J gene is TRBJ2-1, the V gene TRBV20-1; D perhaps matches TRBD2 (6 bases). CDR1 is DFQATT and CDR2 is SNEGSKA in the germline V gene (reference sequence). Trimming removed 4 bases at V and 9 bases at J, with 16 bases between. CDR3 length: 13 residues. The CDR3: CSAKLAERGEQFF. CDR3 DNA sequence: TGCAGTGCTAAACTAGCCGAAAGAGGTGAGCAGTTCTTC.